This T cell receptor beta chain came from a study of blood T cell repertoires in COVID-19. Study overall: T cells, B-cell-depleted T cells, or PBMCs supplied cDNA or gDNA.

Method: immunoSEQ multiplex PCR; TCRdb's copy keeps in-frame clones and lacks some. The repertoire holds about 56,000 clones, with 80% to 90% as singletons. Sequences were obtained from peripheral blood. This TCR came from a woman older than 75 with acute or convalescent COVID-19.

Here the CDR3 reads CASSDRGGRTGELFF. As DNA, the CDR3 is TGTGCCAGCAGTGACCGGGGGGGTCGCACCGGGGAGCTGTTTTTT. V and J are TRBV6-1 and TRBJ2-2; 8 positions agree with TRBD2. The CDR3 runs to 15 residues. V was clipped by 3 bases and J by 4 bases; unmatched bases: 4. Germline V gene lookup returns CDR1 MNHNS and CDR2 SASEGT.